This TCR beta chain was sequenced in a study of T cells after posttransplantation cyclophosphamide. General study points: TRB clonality was highly associated with recipient CMV seropositivity and reactivation.

Germline V gives CDR1 MNHEY, CDR2 SMNVEV (reference sequence). The V end was cut by 6 bases, the J end by 3 bases, with 12 bases between. This CDR3 is built from 14 residues. Some clones are missing from TCRdb's copy, which holds only in-frame ones; the method was immunoSEQ multiplex PCR. The specimen has under 50,000 clones, none found just once. This clone has a count of ten or more. Its target is not known. The TCR sequence derives from a man in his forties in good health, CMV-negative, and a related stem cell transplant donor. The V call is TRBV27, the J call TRBJ1-5, with D uncertain. The sample comprised PBMCs. The CDR3 region is CASSTSLSNQPQHF. The CDR3 DNA follows: TGTGCCAGCAGCACTTCCCTATCCAATCAGCCCCAGCATTTT.